This is a list of T cell receptor beta chains from one sample in a study of T cell changes during pregnancy in multiple sclerosis. Clones were read by immunoSEQ multiplex PCR, and TCRdb kept only the in-frame ones, dropping some. Here the sample spans under 85,000 clones, 90% to 95% being singletons. The source material was CD4+ T cells from peripheral blood mononuclear cells, sampled in the third trimester of pregnancy. The receptors here all came from a female donor in good health, enrolled as a control in a pregnancy study. CDR3s include the opening cysteine and the closing phenylalanine or tryptophan. D genes are given only for firm matches. A row's size may be missing; if present it is once, few, many or a size class.

clone size	D gene	J gene	V gene	CDR3 DNA	CDR3 protein
-	TRBD2	TRBJ2-3	TRBV30	TGTGCCTGGAGCCAGGGGACTAGCGGTGATACGCAGTATTTT	CAWSQGTSGDTQYF
-	-	TRBJ1-1	TRBV5-1	TGCGCCAGCAGCTTGGCGGTAAACACTGAAGCTTTCTTT	CASSLAVNTEAFF
-	TRBD1	TRBJ2-4	TRBV7-9	TGTGCCAGCAGCTCTCAACCGGGACAGGGGAGGGCCAAAAACATTCAGTACTTC	CASSSQPGQGRAKNIQYF
-	-	TRBJ1-4	TRBV19	TGTGCCAGTAGTATTGGGTTAGGGGAAATTGGTGAAAAACTGTTTTTT	CASSIGLGEIGEKLFF
-	TRBD1	TRBJ1-3	TRBV25-1	TGTGCCAGCAGTGAATCTACAGGGGCGAAAAACTCTGGAAACACCATATATTTT	CASSESTGAKNSGNTIYF
-	-	TRBJ1-2	TRBV19	TGTGCCAGCCATACCCTCGGGGTTAACTATGGCTACACCTTC	CASHTLGVNYGYTF
-	TRBD2	TRBJ2-3	TRBV7-2	TGTGCCAGCAGCTTAACCGGGGGGGTAGGTCCAGATACGCAGTATTTT	CASSLTGGVGPDTQYF
few	-	TRBJ1-6	TRBV5-1	TGCGCCAGCAGCTTGGATCAGGGGAAGGATTCACCCCTCCACTTT	CASSLDQGKDSPLHF
-	-	TRBJ2-7	TRBV16	TGTGCCAGCAGCCAACGAAGGAGGAACGAGCAGTACTTC	CASSQRRRNEQYF
-	-	TRBJ2-7	TRBV7-6	TGTGCCAGCAGCTCCGACCGGGCTCTCGGAGGATACGAGCAGTACTTC	CASSSDRALGGYEQYF
once	-	TRBJ1-6	TRBV7-2	TGTGCCAGCAGCAGTTTACAGGGTAATTCACCCCTCCACTTT	CASSSLQGNSPLHF
-	TRBD1	TRBJ2-6	TRBV4-2	TGTGCCAGCAGCCAGACAGACAGGGGGTTAACTGGGGCCAACGTCCTGACTTTC	CASSQTDRGLTGANVLTF
-	-	TRBJ1-5	TRBV9	TGTGCCAGCAGCGGGCAGGGTCGTCAGCCCCAGCATTTT	CASSGQGRQPQHF
-	TRBD1	TRBJ1-4	TRBV2	TGTGCCAGCAGTCGGGACAGGGGAGAGGAAAAACTGTTTTTT	CASSRDRGEEKLFF
-	-	TRBJ1-2	TRBV6-5	TGTGCCAGCAGAGGGGAAGGGTATGGCTACACCTTC	CASRGEGYGYTF
-	TRBD1	TRBJ1-1	TRBV18	TGTGCCAGCTCAGGACAGGGGTTAGCTGAAGCTTTCTTT	CASSGQGLAEAFF
-	-	TRBJ1-2	TRBV7-3	TGTGCCAGCAGCCCCCGCGGGGGGGGTGGCTACACCTTC	CASSPRGGGGYTF
-	-	TRBJ2-1	TRBV9	TGTGCCAGCAGCGTAGTACAGGGCGATTTTAATGAGCAGTTCTTC	CASSVVQGDFNEQFF
once	TRBD2	TRBJ2-5	TRBV19	TGTGCCAGTAGTAAAACTAGCGGGCAAGAGACCCAGTACTTC	CASSKTSGQETQYF
-	-	TRBJ2-7	TRBV10-3	TGTGCCATCAGTGAGTCGCCAGAAGACGAGCAGTACTTC	CAISESPEDEQYF
-	TRBD2	TRBJ2-3	TRBV11-2	TGTGCCAGCACCTTAATGGCGGGGGGATCAGATACGCAGTATTTT	CASTLMAGGSDTQYF
-	TRBD1	TRBJ1-2	TRBV7-2	TGTGCCAGTGGGACAGGGGCTTATGGCTACACCTTC	CASGTGAYGYTF
-	TRBD1	TRBJ2-5	TRBV11-3	TGTGCCAGCAGCCAATGGACAGGGGAAGAGACCCAGTACTTC	CASSQWTGEETQYF
-	TRBD1	TRBJ1-1	TRBV4-1	TGCGCCAGCAGGTGGACAGGAGAAGGTGGAAATAAAATGAACACTGAAGCTTTCTTT	CASRWTGEGGNKMNTEAFF
-	-	TRBJ1-2	TRBV7-9	TGTGCCAGCAGCTTAGTTAGCTATGGCTACACCTTC	CASSLVSYGYTF
-	-	TRBJ1-2	TRBV6-5	TGTGCCAGCAGTTTCTCCTTAACAGGCCGCTATGGCTACACCTTC	CASSFSLTGRYGYTF
-	TRBD1	TRBJ1-6	TRBV27	TGTGCCAGCTCGCCGGGACAGGGGGCTTCTTATAATTCACCCCTCCACTTT	CASSPGQGASYNSPLHF
-	TRBD2	TRBJ2-1	TRBV5-1	TGCGCCAGCAGCCCACTCGGTACTAGCGGGTCGAGCTCCTACAATGAGCAGTTCTTC	CASSPLGTSGSSSYNEQFF
-	TRBD1	TRBJ2-5	TRBV7-8	TGTGCCAGCAGCCGGACAGGAACCCAAGAGACCCAGTACTTC	CASSRTGTQETQYF
-	TRBD1	TRBJ1-2	TRBV18	TGTGCCAGCTCACCATCATCCGGGACAGCCTATGGCTACACCTTC	CASSPSSGTAYGYTF
-	TRBD1	TRBJ1-2	TRBV5-1	TGCGCCAGCAGCCCGAGTCCCGGGACAGGGGCGAACTATGGCTACACCTTC	CASSPSPGTGANYGYTF
-	TRBD1	TRBJ1-2	TRBV6-1	TGTGCCAGCAGAATATGGACAGGGGGCTCCAGCTACACCTTC	CASRIWTGGSSYTF
-	-	TRBJ1-2	TRBV4-1	TGCGCCAGCAGCCCGGGAGGGATGGGCTACACCTTC	CASSPGGMGYTF
-	TRBD1	TRBJ2-3	TRBV7-8	TGTGCCAGCAGCTCCTTGGACAGGGAAGATACGCAGTATTTT	CASSSLDREDTQYF
-	-	TRBJ1-6	TRBV6-5	TGTGCCAGCAGTTACTCGAGGCAGGAGGGGAATTCACCCCTCCACTTT	CASSYSRQEGNSPLHF
-	-	TRBJ1-4	TRBV7-9	TGTGCCAGCAGCGCCCACAGGGAAGAAGAAAAACTGTTTTTT	CASSAHREEEKLFF
-	-	TRBJ1-2	TRBV5-1	TGCGCCAGCAGCTTGGCTGTGGGGGAGGCCTATGGCTACACCTTC	CASSLAVGEAYGYTF
-	-	TRBJ1-3	TRBV30	TGTGCCTGGGACAGCCTCTCTGGAAACACCATATATTTT	CAWDSLSGNTIYF
-	-	TRBJ1-5	TRBV4-3	TGCGCCAGCAGCCTACTGGGGGAGGGTCAGCCCCAGCATTTT	CASSLLGEGQPQHF
-	-	TRBJ1-4	TRBV6-6	TGTGCCAGCAGTTACTCCGCAGGGTCTAATGAAAAACTGTTTTTT	CASSYSAGSNEKLFF
-	TRBD1	TRBJ1-2	TRBV5-5	TGTGCCAGCAGCGCTGACAGGGGGCAGTGGGGCTACACCTTC	CASSADRGQWGYTF
-	TRBD1	TRBJ1-5	TRBV19	TGTGCCAGTAGTATAGGAGGGACAGATAGCAATCAGCCCCAGCATTTT	CASSIGGTDSNQPQHF
-	TRBD1	TRBJ1-1	TRBV18	TGTGCCAGCTCACCAAGGCAGGGGGCTGGGGCTGAAGCTTTCTTT	CASSPRQGAGAEAFF
-	-	TRBJ2-3	TRBV30	TGTGCCTGGAGTTCCGACTTTAACACAGATACGCAGTATTTT	CAWSSDFNTDTQYF
-	TRBD2	TRBJ2-5	TRBV5-1	TGCGCCAGCAGCTTGGCCGGACTAGCGGGGGGACTACGGGAGACCCAGTACTTC	CASSLAGLAGGLRETQYF
-	TRBD1	TRBJ2-2	TRBV7-2	TGTGCCAGCAGCTGGGACAGGGGGAACACCGGGGAGCTGTTTTTT	CASSWDRGNTGELFF
-	-	TRBJ2-2	TRBV5-1	TGCGCCAGCAGCTGGAGGACGGGTAACACCGGGGAGCTGTTTTTT	CASSWRTGNTGELFF
-	-	TRBJ1-2	TRBV30	TGTGCCTGGAGGGGTCAGCGCCTCTATGGCTACACCTTC	CAWRGQRLYGYTF
-	-	TRBJ1-1	TRBV27	TGTGCCAGCAGTTTAGGGGGGAGCACTGAAGCTTTCTTT	CASSLGGSTEAFF
-	-	TRBJ1-2	TRBV9	TGTGCCAGCAGCGTAGGATATAAACTCTTGAACTATGGCTACACCTTC	CASSVGYKLLNYGYTF
-	TRBD2	TRBJ2-5	TRBV5-4	TGTGCCAGCAGCTTGGGAGGACTAGCGGGGCAAGAGACCCAGTACTTC	CASSLGGLAGQETQYF
-	TRBD2	TRBJ2-3	TRBV4-2	TGTGCCAGCAGCCAAGTCGAGGTTGCGGGGGGGCCAAGTTTT	CASSQVEVAGGPSF
-	-	TRBJ1-6	TRBV10-3	TGTGCCATCACGCGGGACCGCGATAATTCACCCCTCCACTTT	CAITRDRDNSPLHF